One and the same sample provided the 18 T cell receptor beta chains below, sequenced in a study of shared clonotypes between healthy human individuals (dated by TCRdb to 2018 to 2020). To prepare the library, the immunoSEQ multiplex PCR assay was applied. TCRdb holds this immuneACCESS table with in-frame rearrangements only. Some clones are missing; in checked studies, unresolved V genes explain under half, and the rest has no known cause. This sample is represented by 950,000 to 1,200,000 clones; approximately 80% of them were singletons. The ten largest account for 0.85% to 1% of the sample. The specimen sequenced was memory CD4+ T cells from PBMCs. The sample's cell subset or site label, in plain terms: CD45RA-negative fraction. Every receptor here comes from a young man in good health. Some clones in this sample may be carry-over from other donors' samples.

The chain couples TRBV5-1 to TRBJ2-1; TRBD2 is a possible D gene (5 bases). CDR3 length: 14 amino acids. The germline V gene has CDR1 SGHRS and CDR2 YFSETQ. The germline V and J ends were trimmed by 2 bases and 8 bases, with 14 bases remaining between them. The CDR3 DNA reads TGCGCCAGCAGCTTCGCGGACTCAGAGGATGAGCAGTTCTTC. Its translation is CASSFADSEDEQFF.

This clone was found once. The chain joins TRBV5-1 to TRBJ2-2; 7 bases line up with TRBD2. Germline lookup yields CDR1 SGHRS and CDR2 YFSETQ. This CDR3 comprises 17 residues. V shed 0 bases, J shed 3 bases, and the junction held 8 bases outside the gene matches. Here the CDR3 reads CASSLEPTSPYTGELFF. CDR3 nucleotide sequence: TGCGCCAGCAGCTTGGAACCGACTAGCCCCTACACCGGGGAGCTGTTTTTT.

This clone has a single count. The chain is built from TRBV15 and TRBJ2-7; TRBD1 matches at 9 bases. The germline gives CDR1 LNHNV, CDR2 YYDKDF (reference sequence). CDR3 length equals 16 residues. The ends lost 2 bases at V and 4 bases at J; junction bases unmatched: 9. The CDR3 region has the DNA TGTGCCACCAGCAGAAACACAGGGGGCGTTTATTACGAGCAGTACTTC. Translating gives CATSRNTGGVYYEQYF.

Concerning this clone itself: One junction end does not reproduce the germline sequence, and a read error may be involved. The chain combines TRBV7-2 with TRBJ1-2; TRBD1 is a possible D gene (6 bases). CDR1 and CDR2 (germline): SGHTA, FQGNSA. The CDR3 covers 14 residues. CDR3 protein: CASSLVQQGYGHTF. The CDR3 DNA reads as TGTGCCAGCAGCTTAGTCCAACAGGGTTATGGCCACACCTTC. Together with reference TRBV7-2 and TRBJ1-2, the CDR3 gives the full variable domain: GAGVSQSPSNKVTEKGKDVELRCDPISGHTALYWYRQSLGQGLEFLIYFQGNSAPDKSGLPSDRFSAERTGGSVSTLTIQRTQQEDSAVYLCASSLVQQGYGHTFGSGTRLTVV.

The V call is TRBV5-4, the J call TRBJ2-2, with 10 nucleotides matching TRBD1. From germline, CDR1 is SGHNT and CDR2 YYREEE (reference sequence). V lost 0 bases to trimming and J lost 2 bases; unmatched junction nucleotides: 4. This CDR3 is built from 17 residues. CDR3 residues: CASSLGQGAANTGELFF. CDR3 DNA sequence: TGTGCCAGCAGCTTGGGACAGGGGGCCGCAAACACCGGGGAGCTGTTTTTT.

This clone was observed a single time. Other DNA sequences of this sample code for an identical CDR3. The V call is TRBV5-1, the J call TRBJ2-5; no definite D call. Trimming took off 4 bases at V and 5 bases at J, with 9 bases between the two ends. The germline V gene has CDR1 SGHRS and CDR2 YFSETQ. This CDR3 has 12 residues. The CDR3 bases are TGCGCCAGCAGCCTGGTTGGGGAGACCCAGTACTTC. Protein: CASSLVGETQYF.

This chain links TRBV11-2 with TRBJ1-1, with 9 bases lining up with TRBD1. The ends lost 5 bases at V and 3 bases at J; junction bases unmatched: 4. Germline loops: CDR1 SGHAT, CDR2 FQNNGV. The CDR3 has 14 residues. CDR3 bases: TGTGCCAGCAGCGAACAGGGGGCGTACACTGAAGCTTTCTTT. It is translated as CASSEQGAYTEAFF.

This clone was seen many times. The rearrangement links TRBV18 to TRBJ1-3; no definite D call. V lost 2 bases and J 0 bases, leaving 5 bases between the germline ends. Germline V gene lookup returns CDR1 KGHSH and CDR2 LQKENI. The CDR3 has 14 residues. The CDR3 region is CASSPYNSGNTIYF. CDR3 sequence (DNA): TGTGCCAGCTCACCATACAACTCTGGAAACACCATATATTTT.

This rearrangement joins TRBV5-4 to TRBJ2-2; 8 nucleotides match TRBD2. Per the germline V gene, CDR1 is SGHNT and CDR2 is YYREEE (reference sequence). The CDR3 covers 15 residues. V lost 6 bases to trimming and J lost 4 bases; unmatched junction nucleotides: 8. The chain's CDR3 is CASNTWTSPTGELFF. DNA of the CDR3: TGTGCCAGCAACACATGGACTAGCCCCACCGGGGAGCTGTTTTTT. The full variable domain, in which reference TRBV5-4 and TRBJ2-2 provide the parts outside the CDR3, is ETGVTQSPTHLIKTRGQQVTLRCSSQSGHNTVSWYQQALGQGPQFIFQYYREEENGRGNFPPRFSGLQFPNYSSELNVNALELDDSALYLCASNTWTSPTGELFFGEGSRLTVL.

The chain's CDR3 is CATSRERWEQYF. The CDR3 DNA reads as TGTGCCACCAGCAGAGAACGTTGGGAGCAGTACTTC. This chain links TRBV15 with TRBJ2-7, with no clear D. This CDR3 contains 12 residues. Looked up from germline, CDR1 is LNHNV and CDR2 is YYDKDF (reference sequence). Trimming left V 0 bases short and J 7 bases short, with 7 bases between.

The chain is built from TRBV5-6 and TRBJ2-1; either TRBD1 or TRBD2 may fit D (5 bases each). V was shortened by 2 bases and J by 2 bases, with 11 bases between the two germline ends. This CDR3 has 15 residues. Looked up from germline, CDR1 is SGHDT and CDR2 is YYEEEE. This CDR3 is CASSFRDPPYNEQFF. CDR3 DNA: TGTGCCAGCAGCTTCCGGGACCCACCCTACAATGAGCAGTTCTTC.

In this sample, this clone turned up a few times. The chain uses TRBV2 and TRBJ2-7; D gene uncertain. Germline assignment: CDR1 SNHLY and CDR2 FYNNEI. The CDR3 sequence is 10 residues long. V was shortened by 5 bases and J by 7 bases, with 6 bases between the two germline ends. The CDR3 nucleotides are TGTGCCAGCAGTTTCCGGGAGCAGTACTTC. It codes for CASSFREQYF.

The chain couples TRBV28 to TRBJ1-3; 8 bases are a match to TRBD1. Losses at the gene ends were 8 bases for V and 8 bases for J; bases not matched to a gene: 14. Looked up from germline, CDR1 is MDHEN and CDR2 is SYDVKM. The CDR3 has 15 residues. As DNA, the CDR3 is TGTGCCAGCGGCCAAGCCGGACAGGGTGAACACACCATATATTTT. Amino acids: CASGQAGQGEHTIYF.

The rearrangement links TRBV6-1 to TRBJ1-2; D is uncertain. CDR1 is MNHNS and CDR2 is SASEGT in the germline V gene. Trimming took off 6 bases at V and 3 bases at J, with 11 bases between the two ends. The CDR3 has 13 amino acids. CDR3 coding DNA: TGTGCCAGCAGCCTGGACGGATACTATGGCTACACCTTC. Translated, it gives CASSLDGYYGYTF.

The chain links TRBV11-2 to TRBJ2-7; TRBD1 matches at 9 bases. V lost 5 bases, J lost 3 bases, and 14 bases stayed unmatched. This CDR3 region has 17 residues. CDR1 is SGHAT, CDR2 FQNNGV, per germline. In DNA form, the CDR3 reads TGTGCCAGCAGCCCCGGACAGGGGTGGGACATTAGCTACGAGCAGTACTTC. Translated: CASSPGQGWDISYEQYF.

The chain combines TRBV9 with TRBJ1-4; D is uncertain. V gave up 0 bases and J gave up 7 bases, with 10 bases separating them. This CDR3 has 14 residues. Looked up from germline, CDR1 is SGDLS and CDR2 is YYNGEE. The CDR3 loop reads CASSVGGMGEKLFF. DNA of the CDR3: TGTGCCAGCAGCGTAGGGGGAATGGGTGAAAAACTGTTTTTT. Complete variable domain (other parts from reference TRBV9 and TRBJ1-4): DSGVTQTPKHLITATGQRVTLRCSPRSGDLSVYWYQQSLDQGLQFLIQYYNGEERAKGNILERFSAQQFPDLHSELNLSSLELGDSALYFCASSVGGMGEKLFFGSGTQLSVL.

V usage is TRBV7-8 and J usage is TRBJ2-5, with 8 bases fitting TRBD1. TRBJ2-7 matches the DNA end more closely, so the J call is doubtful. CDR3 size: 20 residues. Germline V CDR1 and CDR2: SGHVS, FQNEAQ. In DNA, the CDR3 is TGTGCCAGCAGCTTAGTAATTTTACCATCTCCGGGGACAGGTCTTTACGAGCAGTACTTC. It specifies CASSLVILPSPGTGLYEQYF.

The CDR3 DNA reads as TGCGCCAGCAAAGCAGCATCCGGGACACCGAACACCGGGGAGCTGTTTTTT. Protein sequence: CASKAASGTPNTGELFF. The chain joins TRBV5-1 to TRBJ2-2; possibly TRBD1 for D (6 bases). The CDR3 sequence is 17 residues long. Germline CDR1 reads SGHRS; CDR2 reads YFSETQ. V lost 6 bases, J lost 0 bases, and 18 bases lay in between.